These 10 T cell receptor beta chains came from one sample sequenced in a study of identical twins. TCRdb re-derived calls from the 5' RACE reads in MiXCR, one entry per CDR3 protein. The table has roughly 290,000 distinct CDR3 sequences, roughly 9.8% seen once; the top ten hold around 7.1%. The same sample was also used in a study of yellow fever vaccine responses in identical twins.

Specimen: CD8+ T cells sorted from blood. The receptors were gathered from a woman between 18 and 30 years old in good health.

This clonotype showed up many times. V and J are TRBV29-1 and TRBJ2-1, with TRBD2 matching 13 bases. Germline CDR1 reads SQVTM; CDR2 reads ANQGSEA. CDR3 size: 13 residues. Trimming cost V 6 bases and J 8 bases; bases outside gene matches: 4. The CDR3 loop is CSVGTSGIYEQFF. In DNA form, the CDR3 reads TGCAGCGTAGGGACTAGCGGGATCTATGAGCAGTTCTTC.

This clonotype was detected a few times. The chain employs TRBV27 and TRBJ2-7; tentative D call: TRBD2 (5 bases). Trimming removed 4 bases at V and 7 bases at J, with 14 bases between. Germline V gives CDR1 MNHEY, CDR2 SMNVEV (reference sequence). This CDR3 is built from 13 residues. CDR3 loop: CASSSSLTGEQYF. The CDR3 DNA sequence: TGTGCCAGCAGTTCGAGCTTAACGGGAGAGCAGTACTTC.

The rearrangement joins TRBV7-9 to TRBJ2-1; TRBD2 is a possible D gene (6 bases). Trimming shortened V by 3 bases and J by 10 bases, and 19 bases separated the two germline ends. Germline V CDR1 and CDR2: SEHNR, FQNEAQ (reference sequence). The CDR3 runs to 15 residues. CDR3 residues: CASSFRSGESYEQFF. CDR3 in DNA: TGTGCCAGCAGCTTTAGGTCGGGAGAATCGTACGAGCAGTTCTTC.

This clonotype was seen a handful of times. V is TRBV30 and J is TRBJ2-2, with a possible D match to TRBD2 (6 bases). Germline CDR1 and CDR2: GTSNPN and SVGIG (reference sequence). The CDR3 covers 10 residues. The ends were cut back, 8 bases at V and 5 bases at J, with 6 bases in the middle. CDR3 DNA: TGTGCCGGAGGGACCGGGGAGCTGTTTTTT. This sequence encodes CAGGTGELFF. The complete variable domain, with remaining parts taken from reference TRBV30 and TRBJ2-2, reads SQTIHQWPATLVQPVGSPLSLECTVEGTSNPNLYWYRQAAGRGLQLLFYSVGIGQISSEVPQNLSASRPQDRQFILSSKKLLLSDSGFYLCAGGTGELFFGEGSRLTVL.

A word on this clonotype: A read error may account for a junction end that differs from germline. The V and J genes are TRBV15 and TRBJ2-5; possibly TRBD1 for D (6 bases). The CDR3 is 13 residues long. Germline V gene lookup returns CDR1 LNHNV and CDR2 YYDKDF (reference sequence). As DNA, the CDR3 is TGCGCCACCAGCACAACAGGGAAAGAGACCCAGTACTTC. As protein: CATSTTGKETQYF.

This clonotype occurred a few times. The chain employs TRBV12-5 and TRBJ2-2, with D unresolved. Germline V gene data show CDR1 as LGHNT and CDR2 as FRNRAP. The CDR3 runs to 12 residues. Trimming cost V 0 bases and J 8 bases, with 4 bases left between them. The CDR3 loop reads CASGLVQGELFF. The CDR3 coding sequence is TGTGCTAGTGGTTTGGTCCAAGGGGAGCTGTTTTTT.

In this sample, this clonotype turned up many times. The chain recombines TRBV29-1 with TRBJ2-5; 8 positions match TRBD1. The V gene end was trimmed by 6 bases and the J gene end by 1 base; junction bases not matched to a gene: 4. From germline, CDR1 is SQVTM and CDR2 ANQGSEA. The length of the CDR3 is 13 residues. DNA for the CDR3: TGCAGCGTCATCGACAGGGGCCAAGAGACCCAGTACTTC. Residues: CSVIDRGQETQYF.

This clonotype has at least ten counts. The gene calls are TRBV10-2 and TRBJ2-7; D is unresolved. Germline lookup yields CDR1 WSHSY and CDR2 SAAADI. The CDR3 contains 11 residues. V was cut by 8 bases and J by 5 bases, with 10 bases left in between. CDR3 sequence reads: CASVATHEQYF. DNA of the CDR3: TGCGCCAGCGTGGCTACCCACGAGCAGTACTTC.

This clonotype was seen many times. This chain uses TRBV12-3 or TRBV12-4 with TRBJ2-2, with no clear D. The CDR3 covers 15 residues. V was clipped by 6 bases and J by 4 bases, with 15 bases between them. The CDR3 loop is CASSNGHLITGELFF. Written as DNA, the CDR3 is TGTGCCAGCAGCAACGGGCATCTAATCACCGGGGAGCTGTTTTTT.

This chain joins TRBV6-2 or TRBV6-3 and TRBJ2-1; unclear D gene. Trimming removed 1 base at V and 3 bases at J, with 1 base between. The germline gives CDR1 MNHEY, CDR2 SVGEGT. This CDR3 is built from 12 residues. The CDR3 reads CASSYFYNEQFF. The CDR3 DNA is TGTGCCAGCAGTTACTTCTACAATGAGCAGTTCTTC.